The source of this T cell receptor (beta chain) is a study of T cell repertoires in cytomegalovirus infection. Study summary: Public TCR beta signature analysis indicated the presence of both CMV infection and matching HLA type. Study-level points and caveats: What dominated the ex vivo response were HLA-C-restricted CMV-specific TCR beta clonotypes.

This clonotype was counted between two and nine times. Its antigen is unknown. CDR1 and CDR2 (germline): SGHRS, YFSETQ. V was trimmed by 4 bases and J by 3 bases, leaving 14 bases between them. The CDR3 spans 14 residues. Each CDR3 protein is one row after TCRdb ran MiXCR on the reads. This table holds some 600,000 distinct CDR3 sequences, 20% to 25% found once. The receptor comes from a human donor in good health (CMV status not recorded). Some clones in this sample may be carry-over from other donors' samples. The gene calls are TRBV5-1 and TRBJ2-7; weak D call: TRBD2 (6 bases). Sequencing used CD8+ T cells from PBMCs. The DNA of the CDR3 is TGCGCCAGCAGCCACCCCAGGGACTTCTACGAGCAGTACTTC. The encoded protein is CASSHPRDFYEQYF.